The T cell receptor beta chain under discussion was sequenced for a study of cytomegalovirus exposure and HLA in healthy donors. Of note for this clone: What it binds is not known.

CDR3 length: 13 residues. Germline assignment: CDR1 SGHRS and CDR2 YFSETQ. The V end was cut by 6 bases, the J end by 8 bases, with 15 bases between. In the PCR, 60 Vbeta and 13 Jbeta primers were used. Here immunoSEQ multiplex PCR was the method, and the copy in TCRdb shows in-frame clones only, minus some. Among under 150,000 clones listed, 75% to 85% were seen once. Whole-study findings and limits: Using the classifier, cytomegalovirus status was reportedly diagnosed with high specificity and sensitivity. Being productive about 90% or about 30% of the time was typical of most TCR beta V segments in an earlier analysis. Cytomegalovirus-associated TCR beta chains were listed, numbering 164. It was reported that TCR beta sequences correctly inferred the HLA-A and HLA-B alleles for most subjects.

This clonotype originated in a man younger than 45 in good health and CMV-seronegative. The sequenced material came from PBMCs. The rearrangement links TRBV5-1 to TRBJ1-3; D not certain. In DNA, the CDR3 is TGCGCCAGCATCGGGCCCAACGGGGACACCATATATTTT. It is translated as CASIGPNGDTIYF.